This T cell receptor (beta chain) was found in a study of response to subunit inactivated influenza vaccine (dated by TCRdb to the late 2010s). Background on the whole study: To follow how T cells responded to a trivalent subunit inactivated influenza vaccine, the researchers relied on deep quantitative profiling of the T cell receptor repertoire. Results and caveats for the whole study, not just this receptor: According to the authors, only a limited number of new T cells may be recruited by each seasonal influenza vaccination.

As for this clonotype: It has no known antigen specificity. Within one base of it there is no much larger clone, and no base qualities were kept.

The library was generated by RT-PCR. The instrument given in TCRdb is Illumina HiSeq 2500. TCRdb reprocessing: public reads trimmed at Q25 with fastp, clones called with MiXCR, in-frame beta chains kept. Identical CDR3 proteins give one entry, which carries the most common genes and DNA. For this sample there are a few hundred thousand distinct CDR3 sequences; about 11% appear just once. Approximately 11% of the sample is held by the ten biggest clonotypes. A distance of 10 bases separates the germline ends of V and J, which lose 5 bases and 5 bases respectively. The cysteine opens and the phenylalanine closes a CDR3 of 13 amino acids. Only CDR3 DNA is held: 39 bases, read in frame from base 1. These same records also appear under a second study, on T cells expressing NK-cell markers. The second study reports: 5'RACE template switching, by which a universal primer site and unique molecular identifiers were added, was used to make TCR beta cDNA libraries. In sorted CD3+CD56+NKG2C+, CD3+CD56+NKG2C- and CD3+CD56-NKG2C+ T-cell subsets from eight donors, TCR beta-chain repertoires were profiled. Among the eight sequenced donors, only one was HCMV-seronegative, while the other seven were HCMV-seropositive. In several experiments an anti-gammadeltaTCR antibody was added to restrict sorting to alphabetaTCR-expressing T cells. In six or seven donors, the dominant CD3+CD56+NKG2C+ clonotypes ranked among the top 10 CD8+ clonotypes, making up about 1.0-7.5% of CD8+ T cells. Those dominant clonotypes were again the most abundant among CD3+CD56-NKG2C+ cells in a handful of donors, at about 25-65%. Whether the expanded NKG2C-expressing T cell clones were specific for HCMV antigens was left unclear. The study sequenced eight donors, all healthy volunteers chosen at random: three men and five women. A commercial ELISA kit detecting HCMV-specific IgG in serum was used to determine HCMV serostatus. Peripheral blood mononuclear cells were isolated from blood by Ficoll density gradient centrifugation. Bulk peripheral blood T-cell repertoires were additionally sequenced from unsorted PBMC for about six donors. cDNA synthesis was primed from the TCR beta constant segment and was followed by two successive PCR amplification steps. Illumina HiSeq 2000/2500, MiSeq or NextSeq was used to sequence libraries as 2 x 150 bp reads. MIGEC was used to demultiplex reads and group reads by UMI, and MiTCR was used to assemble and quantify clonotypes. To exclude erroneous sequences, any TCR cDNA sequence not supported by at least two reads was discarded. The tcR package was used for downstream repertoire analysis, and clonotypes were matched across fractions by CDR3 nucleotide sequence plus V segment. VDJmatch was used to annotate antigen specificity against VDJdb, with one amino acid substitution in CDR3 permitted.

The receptor's source is a man aged 45-65 years who received an inactivated influenza vaccine. Donor details come from another sample of the same person, matched by shared clones. The sample here was PBMCs from blood, taken on the day of vaccination. The chain uses TRBV12-3 or TRBV12-4 and TRBJ1-5; TRBD1 might be the D gene, on 5 matching bases. Here is the DNA: TGTGCCAGCAGTACGGGGCCCGATCAGCCCCAGCATTTT. Its translation is CASSTGPDQPQHF.